The clone carrying this T cell receptor beta chain was detected only a few times. Its target is not known. This sample was taken from a study of beta chain features in type 1 diabetes. Study-wide context: Researchers looked at roughly 100,000,000 sorted cells across all samples.

CDR1 SGHVS and CDR2 FQNEAQ come from the germline V gene. This CDR3 contains 14 residues. The V and J ends lost 3 bases and 0 bases respectively, with 7 bases between them. Cells sorted by CD45RO/CCR7/CD25/CD127/CD95/CD27 comprised CD4+ naive, central memory, regulatory and stem cell-like memory cells. Study-wide findings and caveats: Possibly, sequencing cDNA over-represented cells that had high TCR expression levels. Sampled from patients, naive, central memory and Treg TCRB repertoires appeared more similar than those sampled from healthy donors.

The whole isolated RNA underwent reverse transcription, so sequencing captured expressed TCRB transcripts. Profiled with immunoSEQ multiplex PCR; TCRdb holds only in-frame clones, not every one. The table lists under 900,000 clones, 17% of them singletons. The rearrangement joins TRBV7-8 to TRBJ2-3; D ambiguous. The clonotype originates from a woman younger than 35 in good health. The sample taken for sequencing was naive CD4+ T cells from blood. The CDR3, as DNA: TGTGCCAGCAGCTTTTCGGTTAGCACAGATACGCAGTATTTT. Translated: CASSFSVSTDTQYF.